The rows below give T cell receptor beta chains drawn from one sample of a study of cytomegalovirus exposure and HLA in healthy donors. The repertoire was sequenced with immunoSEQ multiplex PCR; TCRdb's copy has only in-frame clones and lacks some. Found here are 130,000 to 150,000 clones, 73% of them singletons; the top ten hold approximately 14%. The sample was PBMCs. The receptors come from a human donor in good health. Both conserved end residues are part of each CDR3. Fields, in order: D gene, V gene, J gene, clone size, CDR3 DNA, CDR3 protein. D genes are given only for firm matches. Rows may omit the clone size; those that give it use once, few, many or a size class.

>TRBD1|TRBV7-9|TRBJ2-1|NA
TGTGCCAGCAGCTGGGACAGGATTTACAATGAGCAGTTCTTC
CASSWDRIYNEQFF
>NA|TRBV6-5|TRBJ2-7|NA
TGTGCCAGCAGATACACGTGGGACATGGGCTACGAGCAGTACTTC
CASRYTWDMGYEQYF
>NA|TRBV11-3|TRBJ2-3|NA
TGTGCCAGCAGCTTAGTTCCTTCCACAGATACGCAGTATTTT
CASSLVPSTDTQYF
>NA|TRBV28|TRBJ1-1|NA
TGTGCCAGCATCTCTCTGGAGGGAGGGAACACTGAAGCTTTCTTT
CASISLEGGNTEAFF
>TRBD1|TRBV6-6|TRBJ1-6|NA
TGTGCCAGCAGCGGACAGGGGCGGGCACCCCTCCACTTT
CASSGQGRAPLHF
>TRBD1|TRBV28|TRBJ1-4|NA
TGTGCCAGCAGTTTTCCCGGACAGGGCGAGGATGAAAAACTGTTTTTT
CASSFPGQGEDEKLFF
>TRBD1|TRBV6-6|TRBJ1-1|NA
TGTGCCAGCAGTTATCTTTCGGACAGGGCGACCCGTGAAGCTTTCTTT
CASSYLSDRATREAFF
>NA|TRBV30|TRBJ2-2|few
TGTGCCTGGGACGACGCGGCCTTAGACACCGGGGAGCTGTTTTTT
CAWDDAALDTGELFF
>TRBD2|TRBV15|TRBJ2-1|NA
TGTGCCACCAGCAGAGATTTTACTAGCGGGAGGAATGAGCAGTTCTTC
CATSRDFTSGRNEQFF
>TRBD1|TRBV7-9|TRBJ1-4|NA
TGTGCCAGCAGCCCGGACAGGTCAACTAATGAAAAACTGTCTTTT
CASSPDRSTNEKLSF
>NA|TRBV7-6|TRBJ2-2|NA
TGTGCCAGCAGCTCCGTTTCCGGGGAGCTGTTTTTT
CASSSVSGELFF
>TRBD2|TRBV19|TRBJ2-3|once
TGTGCCAGTAGCAGAGCGACTAGCGGGAGCTCAGATACGCAGTATTTT
CASSRATSGSSDTQYF
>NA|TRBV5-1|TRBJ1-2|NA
TGCGCCAGCAGCTCCGACACCGGGCCAGGGATCTATGGCTACACCTTC
CASSSDTGPGIYGYTF
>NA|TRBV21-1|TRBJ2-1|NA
TGTGCCAGCCGGATCCCTTCGCGGGCTCTACATGTCAATGAGCAGTTCTTC
CASRIPSRALHVNEQFF
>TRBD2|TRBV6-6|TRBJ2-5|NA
TGTGCCAGCGAAAGCGGGGCACAAGAGACCCAGTACTTC
CASESGAQETQYF
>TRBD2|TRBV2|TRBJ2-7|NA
TGTGCCAGCAGACTAGCGGGCGAGCAGTACTTC
CASRLAGEQYF